This T cell receptor (beta chain) came from a study of Graves' ophthalmopathy and Graves' hyperthyroidism. The authors amplified TCR beta CDR3 regions from RNA transcripts. The first-round RT-PCR employed HTBI primers together with the Qiagen OneStep RT-PCR kit. A multiplex PCR was then performed as the second round. TCRdb independently ran MiXCR on the multiplex PCR reads; one entry per CDR3 protein. Found here are 200,000 to 250,000 distinct CDR3 sequences, around 42% of them singletons; the top ten hold around 47%. CDR3 length equals 13 residues. J was trimmed by 7 bases and V by 5 bases; bases with no gene match: 7. Germline CDR1 SGHTA, CDR2 FQGNSA.

Sequencing was performed on peripheral blood. The V and J genes are TRBV7-2 and TRBJ2-7, with 8 bases aligning to TRBD1. The clonotype was recovered from an adult man with Graves' ophthalmopathy. The CDR3 protein is CASSQDRGREQYF. The CDR3 region has the DNA TGTGCCAGCAGCCAAGACAGGGGACGAGAGCAGTACTTC.